This T cell receptor beta chain was identified in a study of T cell responses to AZD1222 COVID-19 vaccine. Study-wide findings and caveats: Baseline seropositives among AZD1222 recipients totaled only 5 to 7. Close to half of all spike-specific TCRs reportedly target regions of the variants that are unmutated. Sampling that yielded the repertoires occurred only after the peak T cell response. Spike-specific TCR breadth and depth went up after people got two AZD1222 doses.

Profiling relied on immunoSEQ multiplex PCR, and the TCRdb table lists in-frame clones only, not all of them. The sample records 98,000 or so clones, around nine tenths being singletons. Concerning this clone: Its antigen is not identified.

Between the trimmed V and J ends, which lost 6 bases and 5 bases, there was a span of 10 bases. CDR1 and CDR2 (germline): MDHEN, SYDVKM. The CDR3 runs to 12 residues. This receptor was taken from an adult who received the MenACWY meningococcal vaccine as a control. This chain links TRBV28 with TRBJ1-2, with a possible D match to TRBD1 (5 bases). Sequencing was performed on peripheral blood, taken 28 days after the second dose of the MenACWY control vaccine. The CDR3 DNA follows: TGTGCCAGCAGCCTTAGACAGTATGGCTACACCTTC. Translation: CASSLRQYGYTF.